This T cell receptor beta chain is from a study of T cells in Graves' hyperthyroidism and ophthalmopathy. Germline-derived CDR1 and CDR2 are SGHTA and FQGNSA. This CDR3 contains 12 residues. V was clipped by 2 bases and J by 6 bases, with 6 bases between them. This clonotype was counted at least ten times. Regions amplified from RNA transcripts were the TCR beta CDR3 regions. The HTBI set primed first-round TCR CDR3 RT-PCR. Using its own MiXCR run on the multiplex PCR reads, TCRdb lists one record per CDR3 protein. The top ten hold approximately 35% of the sample, which has approximately 370,000 distinct CDR3 sequences, roughly 15% seen once.

The sequence came from a woman younger than 45 with Graves' hyperthyroidism that later progressed to Graves' ophthalmopathy. V is TRBV7-2 and J is TRBJ2-3; no firm D call. Sequences were obtained from blood. CDR3 sequence reads: CASSLRLDTQYF. The CDR3 DNA reads as TGTGCCAGCAGCTTAAGGTTGGATACGCAGTATTTT.